The TCR beta chain under discussion was sequenced for a study of post-analysis software for immune sequencing data. As for the study in general: Disease trajectories encompassed relapsing-remitting, secondary progressive and progressive-relapsing multiple sclerosis. Regarding the study as a whole: The F measure placed samples prepared in the same batch into strongly shared clusters. Roughly five TRBV segments were significantly more frequent in patients than in controls. TRBV5-6, TRBV5-1 and TRBV20-1 were among these segments. Controls' normalized Chao1 diversity significantly exceeded that of multiple sclerosis patients.

Concerning this clonotype itself: What it binds is unknown.

This CDR3 has 14 amino acids. The V gene's germline CDR1 is MNHEY and CDR2 SVGEGT. The library was made from cDNA and included unique molecular identifiers. The yield from approximately 1 to 10 million T cells was about 500,000 cDNA molecules in total. TCRdb reanalysed the PCR reads using MiXCR and keeps one entry per CDR3 protein. The sample consists of 650,000 to 850,000 distinct CDR3 sequences, 46% of them appearing once. The source is a girl aged 5-17 years with multiple sclerosis. Sequencing was carried out using blood. This chain connects TRBV6-2 or TRBV6-3 to TRBJ2-4; D remains ambiguous. The J call may be mistaken, given a closer DNA end match to TRBJ2-7. The CDR3 loop reads CASRPTELPYEQYF. The CDR3 DNA follows: TGTGCCAGCAGGCCGACGGAACTACCCTACGAGCAGTACTTC.